The next 20 T cell receptor beta chains were all read from a single sample in a study of metastatic and nonmetastatic thyroid tumors (dated by TCRdb to 2020 to 2022). Before undergoing thyroid surgery, none of the patients had been given any kind of treatment. Receptor libraries were prepared by PCR. Reads for this sample came from an Illumina HiSeq 4000. The public reads were reanalyzed by TCRdb: fastp trimming at Q25, MiXCR alignment, in-frame beta chains only. Counted in this sample were more than 13,000 clones; 25% to 30% of them appeared once. Of the sample, 45% to 50% is held by the ten largest clones. Sequenced input: tumor tissue. The receptor set was obtained from a male donor with papillary thyroid cancer or a benign thyroid nodule (not recorded which). Some clones in this sample may be carry-over from other donors' samples.

This clone is medium-sized within its sample. The rearrangement joins TRBV12-3 or TRBV12-4 to TRBJ1-3; D is ambiguous. The CDR3 is made up of 13 amino acids. The V end was cut by 2 bases, the J end by 0 bases, with 2 bases between. CDR3 coding DNA: TGTGCCAGCAGTTTACACTCTGGAAACACCATATATTTT. Protein product: CASSLHSGNTIYF.

This clone was picked up many times. The chain links TRBV14 to TRBJ2-2, with TRBD1 identical over 8 bases. V dropped 3 bases and J dropped 1; count of bases not matched to a gene: 4. Germline V gene sequence: CDR1 SGHDN, CDR2 FVKESK. The CDR3 spans 16 residues. The CDR3 DNA sequence: TGTGCCAGCAGCCACCTAGGACAGGGGAACACCGGGGAGCTGTTTTTT. Translation gives CASSHLGQGNTGELFF.

For this clone: Because it lacks the conserved phenylalanine or tryptophan at the end, this CDR3 is likely a read error. This chain joins TRBV24-1 and TRBJ2-2; D is unclear. This CDR3 has 14 amino acids. CDR1 is KGHDR, CDR2 SFDVKD, per germline. V gave up 5 bases and J gave up 7 bases, with 13 bases separating them. The CDR3 here is CATSVPEKSGELFV. In DNA, the CDR3 is TGTGCCACCAGTGTCCCAGAAAAAAGCGGGGAGCTGTTTGTC.

This clone was counted at least ten times. J is TRBJ1-1 and V is TRBV18; tentatively, D is TRBD1 (6 bases). This CDR3 contains 14 residues. Trimming stripped 3 bases from V and 1 base from J, with 9 bases between. Germline V gives CDR1 KGHSH, CDR2 LQKENI. The CDR3: CASSPQTGNTEAFF. The CDR3 region has the DNA TGTGCCAGCTCACCCCAGACAGGGAACACTGAAGCTTTCTTT.

The gene calls are TRBV12-3 or TRBV12-4 and TRBJ2-1; D gene unclear. This CDR3 spans 12 amino acids. V was cut by 6 bases and J by 6 bases, with 9 bases left in between. CDR3: CASSLGPNEQFF. The CDR3 DNA is TGTGCCAGCAGCCTGGGCCCCAATGAGCAGTTCTTC.

The rearrangement links TRBV5-1 to TRBJ1-2; TRBD1 aligns across 8 bases. The CDR3 is made up of 15 amino acids. Germline CDR1 reads SGHRS; CDR2 reads YFSETQ. Trimming cost V 0 bases and J 1 base; bases outside gene matches: 2. CDR3 protein: CASSLGDRINYGYTF. CDR3 nucleotides: TGCGCCAGCAGCTTGGGGGACAGGATTAACTATGGCTACACCTTC.

In this sample, this clone turned up many times. The chain recombines TRBV15 with TRBJ2-1; D is perhaps TRBD2 (5 bases). This CDR3 has 18 residues. The germline V gene encodes CDR1 LNHNV and CDR2 YYDKDF (reference sequence). Trimming removed 4 bases from V and 4 bases from J, with 23 bases in between. CDR3 in amino acids: CATSTRRAGSLSYNEQFF. In nucleotides, the CDR3 is TGTGCCACCAGCACCCGAAGGGCGGGCTCCCTGAGTTACAATGAGCAGTTCTTC.

This clone was counted ten times or more. The chain recombines TRBV5-1 with TRBJ2-2; a possible D gene is TRBD1 (5 bases). Deletions cut 1 base from V and 2 bases from J, with 9 bases between. There are 15 residues in the CDR3. Germline V CDR1 and CDR2: SGHRS, YFSETQ. CDR3 loop: CASSLRRDNTGELFF. The CDR3, as DNA: TGCGCCAGCAGCTTGCGCAGGGATAACACCGGGGAGCTGTTTTTT. The full variable domain, completed using reference TRBV5-1 and TRBJ2-2, is KAGVTQTPRYLIKTRGQQVTLSCSPISGHRSVSWYQQTPGQGLQFLFEYFSETQRNKGNFPGRFSGRQFSNSRSEMNVSTLELGDSALYLCASSLRRDNTGELFFGEGSRLTVL.

The chain links TRBV28 to TRBJ2-1; D not resolved. This CDR3 has 11 amino acids. Trimming removed 8 bases at V and 3 bases at J, with 5 bases between. CDR1 is MDHEN and CDR2 is SYDVKM in the germline V gene. The CDR3 spells CASGFYNEQFF. CDR3 DNA sequence: TGTGCCAGCGGCTTCTACAATGAGCAGTTCTTC.

By sample share, this clone is medium-sized. The chain employs TRBV6-1 and TRBJ1-5, with TRBD1 as a possible D gene (5 bases). Germline CDR1 reads MNHNS; CDR2 reads SASEGT. V was trimmed by 8 bases and J by 14 bases, leaving 13 bases between them. CDR3 size: 10 residues. CDR3 bases: TGTGCCAGCGCCACGTCGGGGGAGCATTTT. It translates to CASATSGEHF.

Only a few counts were recorded for this clone. This CDR3 reads CASSPRVVQYF. The DNA of the CDR3 is TGTGCCAGCAGCCCCCGAGTGGTGCAGTACTTC. V is TRBV7-2 and J is TRBJ2-7; no definite D call. Germline V CDR1 and CDR2: SGHTA, FQGNSA. The CDR3 is made up of 11 amino acids. V lost 5 bases, J lost 9 bases, and 11 bases lay in between.

In its sample, this clone was seen many times. The rearrangement joins TRBV6-5 to TRBJ2-1; D may be TRBD1 (5 bases). CDR1 is MNHEY, CDR2 SVGAGI, per germline. Between the trimmed V and J ends, which lost 0 bases and 4 bases, there was a span of 16 bases. The CDR3 totals 17 residues. The CDR3 here is CASSYSSSQGIYNEQFF. The CDR3 region has the DNA TGTGCCAGCAGTTACTCTTCCAGTCAGGGCATATACAATGAGCAGTTCTTC.

The chain joins TRBV7-9 to TRBJ2-7; 7 nucleotides agree with TRBD2. Trimming at V came to 3 bases and at J to 4 bases, leaving 6 bases not matched to a gene. Germline CDR1 is SEHNR and CDR2 is FQNEAQ (reference sequence). The CDR3 totals 14 residues. CDR3: CASSFGSGGYEQYF. The CDR3 coding sequence is TGTGCCAGCAGCTTCGGATCGGGAGGTTACGAGCAGTACTTC.

By share of the sample, this clone is medium-sized (0.01 to 0.1%). The chain has TRBV6-5 and TRBJ1-2; perhaps TRBD1 as D (6 bases). This CDR3 region has 15 residues. V shed 2 bases and J shed 4 bases, with 14 bases lying between them. Germline loops: CDR1 MNHEY, CDR2 SVGAGI. The CDR3 DNA follows: TGTGCCAGCAGTTACCATCCACAGGGACGCTATGGCTACACCTTC. Translating it yields CASSYHPQGRYGYTF.

This clone was seen a handful of times. The chain has TRBV12-5 and TRBJ1-6; D is uncertain. The germline CDR1 and CDR2 sequences are LGHNT and FRNRAP. Trimming removed 5 bases from V and 7 bases from J, with 12 bases in between. The CDR3 loop spans 14 amino acids. CDR3 protein: CASGLWTQNSPLHF. CDR3 sequence (DNA): TGTGCTAGTGGTCTCTGGACGCAGAATTCACCCCTCCACTTT. The full variable domain, in which reference TRBV12-5 and TRBJ1-6 provide the parts outside the CDR3, is DARVTQTPRHKVTEMGQEVTMRCQPILGHNTVFWYRQTMMQGLELLAYFRNRAPLDDSGMPKDRFSAEMPDATLATLKIQPSEPRDSAVYFCASGLWTQNSPLHFGNGTRLTVT.

This clone was counted ten times or more. The CDR3 bases are TGTGCCAGCAGCTTAGGGAGCGGAGGCGGAAGGGGGCCCTACGAGCAGTACTTC. It is translated as CASSLGSGGGRGPYEQYF. The V call is TRBV13, the J call TRBJ2-7; 7 nucleotides match TRBD1. This CDR3 has 18 residues. With V trimmed by 0 bases and J by 2 bases, 13 bases remained unmatched. Germline V gives CDR1 PRHDT, CDR2 FYEKMQ (reference sequence).

This clone showed up many times. The V gene is TRBV5-8, the J gene TRBJ2-1; the match to TRBD2 covers 11 bases. This CDR3 is built from 14 residues. V shed 2 bases, J shed 7 bases, and the junction held 2 bases outside the gene matches. Germline CDR1 reads SGHTS; CDR2 reads YDEGEE. The CDR3 DNA sequence: TGTGCCAGCAGCTTTAGCGGGGGGGCGAATGAGCAGTTCTTC. Protein sequence: CASSFSGGANEQFF.

The genes are TRBV19 and TRBJ2-7; the D is unclear. This CDR3 contains 15 residues. The germline V gene has CDR1 LNHDA and CDR2 SQIVND (reference sequence). Trimming took 4 bases from V and 3 from J, leaving 16 bases between them. The CDR3 loop reads CASSTHSSRLYEQYF. The CDR3 DNA is TGTGCCAGTAGTACCCACTCTTCACGTCTCTACGAGCAGTACTTC.

This clone was seen repeatedly, ten times or more. The V gene is TRBV7-9, the J gene TRBJ2-7; weak D call: TRBD2 (5 bases). The CDR3 has 13 residues. V lost 4 bases, J lost 7 bases, and 14 bases lay in between. The V gene's germline CDR1 is SEHNR and CDR2 FQNEAQ (reference sequence). The DNA for the CDR3 is TGTGCCAGCAGCTCGAGCGGCGGGCGGGAGCAGTACTTC. Protein: CASSSSGGREQYF.

Comment on this clone: An end of the junction differs from the germline gene, which may be a read error. The rearrangement joins TRBV12-3 or TRBV12-4 to TRBJ2-7; unclear D gene. CDR3 length equals 12 residues. The DNA of the CDR3 is TGTGTCAGCAGTTTAGTTAGATACGAGCAGTACTTC. It specifies CVSSLVRYEQYF.